This entry describes one T cell receptor beta chain. No antigen is known for it. This specimen belongs to a study of identifying expanded T cells in peripheral blood. Assay: immunoSEQ multiplex PCR; the TCRdb copy retains only in-frame clones and omits some. The data contain some 100,000 clones, 70% to 90% of them singletons. General observations from the study: Variance in clone template counts between approximately two-week samples significantly increased with total template count across all healthy donors. Differentially abundant clones: roughly 1.3 between replicates, about 15 at about 13 days, roughly 18 at four.

Germline V gives CDR1 LGHNT, CDR2 FRNRAP. CDR3 length: 14 amino acids. The ends were cut back, 7 bases at V and 3 bases at J, with 15 bases in the middle. This clonotype originated in a person aged 18 to 69 in good health. This chain joins TRBV12-5 and TRBJ1-1, with D unclear. The sample taken for sequencing was blood. CDR3 DNA: TGTGCTAGTGCCCCCCGGAGACGGGACACTGAAGCTTTCTTT. Its protein is CASAPRRRDTEAFF.